This TCR beta chain appears in the sequencing data of a study of blood T cell repertoires in COVID-19. About the study: PBMCs, B-cell-depleted T cells, or T cells were the source of the cDNA or gDNA that made up the material.

The table came from immunoSEQ multiplex PCR; TCRdb's copy has only in-frame clones and leaves some out. The sample includes roughly 140,000 clones, about nine tenths of them seen just once. There are 15 residues in the CDR3. Trimming stripped 0 bases from V and 2 bases from J, with 11 bases between. Looked up from germline, CDR1 is MGHRA and CDR2 is YSYEKL. This TCR was sampled from a human donor in a cohort sampled during active COVID-19. The chain combines TRBV4-1 with TRBJ2-7, with a possible D match to TRBD2 (6 bases). What was sequenced was peripheral blood. The CDR3: CASSQDGGDPYEQYF. In nucleotides, the CDR3 is TGCGCCAGCAGCCAAGACGGGGGTGACCCCTACGAGCAGTACTTC.